This T cell receptor (beta chain) came from a study of cytomegalovirus exposure and HLA in healthy donors. Study findings and constraints: Prediction of most subjects' HLA-A and HLA-B alleles by TCR beta sequences was reportedly accurate. Listed as cytomegalovirus-associated were 150 or so TCR beta chains.

A multiplex PCR was run with 60 Vbeta primers and 13 Jbeta primers. The table came from immunoSEQ multiplex PCR; TCRdb's copy has only in-frame clones and leaves some out. Of roughly 130,000 clones listed, over 60% were seen once; the top ten hold under 1.2%. This CDR3 has 15 residues. Germline values: CDR1 SEHNR, CDR2 FQNEAQ (reference sequence). To note about this clone: The antigen is unknown. Compared with germline, one end of the junction differs, possibly owing to a read error.

Nominally healthy donors were sampled, though unrecorded immune exposures were likely. The specimen sequenced was PBMCs. The receptor's source is a human donor in good health. The genes are TRBV7-9 and TRBJ2-3, with 12 nucleotides matching TRBD2. The CDR3 nucleotides read TGTTCCAGCAGCGACTCTAGCGGGGGGGCGGATACGCAGTATTTT. Protein product: CSSSDSSGGADTQYF.